The present T cell receptor (beta chain) was sequenced within a study of Graves' ophthalmopathy and Graves' hyperthyroidism. This clonotype occurred many times. The antigen remains undetermined. General study findings and limits: Forecasting of ophthalmopathy progression by the model achieved approximately 70% sensitivity and roughly 75% specificity.

Presentation of ophthalmopathy in the donors involved moderate-to-severe activity, CAS ≥3, NOSPECS ≥4 and a duration under 3 months. Exclusion covered patients with other autoimmune diseases or uncontrolled infections (as well as pregnancy or lactation). Diagnostic conclusions were grounded in clinical symptoms, serum thyroxine, TRAb, thyroid ultrasound and orbital computed tomography. TCR beta CDR3 amplification used RNA transcripts. Second-round multiplex PCR came after a first-round RT-PCR that employed HTBI primers. TCRdb analysed the multiplex PCR reads with MiXCR anew, one entry per CDR3 protein. The data contain almost 750,000 distinct CDR3 sequences, roughly 40% of them seen just once; the ten biggest clones take up less than 55%. There are 15 residues in the CDR3. The V gene's germline CDR1 is SEHNR and CDR2 FQNEAQ (reference sequence). Between the trimmed V and J ends, which lost 1 base and 5 bases, there was a span of 14 bases.

Material: peripheral blood. The chain combines TRBV7-9 with TRBJ2-5, with a weak D call TRBD2 (5 bases). This clonotype originated in an adult man with Graves' ophthalmopathy. The CDR3 DNA sequence: TGTGCCAGCAGCTTAGGCCCTAGCAGTGGGGAGACCCAGTACTTC. Its protein product is CASSLGPSSGETQYF.